This T cell receptor beta chain was captured by sequencing in a study of T-cell memory formation after mild COVID-19. MiXCR was run by TCRdb on the 5' RACE reads, yielding one entry per CDR3 protein. This sample has 350,000 to 500,000 distinct CDR3 sequences, with about a quarter found just once. The receptor's source is an adult woman who had mild COVID-19 (a few samples of this study predate the infection). Cell type and time point are not known. The sample comprised PBMCs or a T cell subset sorted from them (not recorded which).

This CDR3 reads CASSLGVAGSTDTQYF. Here the CDR3 DNA reads TGCGCCAGCAGCTTGGGGGTAGCGGGGAGCACAGATACGCAGTATTTT. The chain links TRBV5-1 to TRBJ2-3; 8 bases map to TRBD2. Trimming removed 0 bases from V and 0 bases from J; junction bases left unmatched: 3. Germline lookup yields CDR1 SGHRS and CDR2 YFSETQ. This CDR3 region has 16 residues.